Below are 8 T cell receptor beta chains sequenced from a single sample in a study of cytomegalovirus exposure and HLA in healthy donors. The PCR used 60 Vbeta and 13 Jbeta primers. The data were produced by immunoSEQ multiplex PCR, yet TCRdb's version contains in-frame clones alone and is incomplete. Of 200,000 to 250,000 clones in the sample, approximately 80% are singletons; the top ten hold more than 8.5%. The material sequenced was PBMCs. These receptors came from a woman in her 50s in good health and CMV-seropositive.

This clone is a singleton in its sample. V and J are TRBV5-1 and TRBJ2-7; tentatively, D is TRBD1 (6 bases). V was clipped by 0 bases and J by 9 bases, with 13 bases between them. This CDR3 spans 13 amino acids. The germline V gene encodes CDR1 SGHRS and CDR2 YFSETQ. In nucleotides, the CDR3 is TGCGCCAGCAGCTTGGATGTAGGGGGAAGGCAGTACTTC. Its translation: CASSLDVGGRQYF.

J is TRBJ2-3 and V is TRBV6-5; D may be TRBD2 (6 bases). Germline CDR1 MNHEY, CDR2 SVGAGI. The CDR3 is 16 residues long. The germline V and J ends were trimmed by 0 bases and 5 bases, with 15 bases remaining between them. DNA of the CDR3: TGTGCCAGCAGTTACTCGAAATCCAGGGAGGTAGATACGCAGTATTTT. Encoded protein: CASSYSKSREVDTQYF.

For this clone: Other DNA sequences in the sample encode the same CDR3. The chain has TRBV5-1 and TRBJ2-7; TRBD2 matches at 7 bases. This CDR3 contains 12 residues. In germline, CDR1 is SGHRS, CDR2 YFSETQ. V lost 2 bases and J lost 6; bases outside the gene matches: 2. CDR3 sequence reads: CASSFGGGEQYF. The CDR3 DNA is TGCGCCAGCAGCTTTGGGGGGGGCGAGCAGTACTTC.

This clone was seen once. CDR3 DNA: TGTGCCAGCTCAGTAACACAGGTTAGCAATCAGCCCCAGCATTTT. Its protein product is CASSVTQVSNQPQHF. This sequence joins TRBV18 and TRBJ1-5; weak D call: TRBD1 (5 bases). CDR1 and CDR2 (germline): KGHSH, LQKENI. The V and J ends lost 5 bases and 0 bases respectively, with 11 bases between them. This CDR3 has 15 residues.

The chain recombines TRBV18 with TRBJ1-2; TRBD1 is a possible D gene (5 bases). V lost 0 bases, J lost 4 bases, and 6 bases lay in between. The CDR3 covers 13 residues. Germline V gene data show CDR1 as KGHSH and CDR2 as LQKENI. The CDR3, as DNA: TGTGCCAGCTCACCACCGGGACTCTATGGCTACACCTTC. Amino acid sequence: CASSPPGLYGYTF.

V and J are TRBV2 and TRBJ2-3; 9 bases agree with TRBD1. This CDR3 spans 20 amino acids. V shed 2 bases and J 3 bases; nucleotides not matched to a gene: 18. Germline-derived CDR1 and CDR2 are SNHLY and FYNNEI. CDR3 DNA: TGTGCCAGCAGTGAAAGTATTTGGGACAGGGTTTTAACCGCGACAGATACGCAGTATTTT. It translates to CASSESIWDRVLTATDTQYF. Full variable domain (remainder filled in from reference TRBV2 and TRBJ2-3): EPEVTQTPSHQVTQMGQEVILRCVPISNHLYFYWYRQILGQKVEFLVSFYNNEISEKSEIFDDQFSVERPDGSNFTLKIRSTKLEDSAMYFCASSESIWDRVLTATDTQYFGPGTRLTVL.

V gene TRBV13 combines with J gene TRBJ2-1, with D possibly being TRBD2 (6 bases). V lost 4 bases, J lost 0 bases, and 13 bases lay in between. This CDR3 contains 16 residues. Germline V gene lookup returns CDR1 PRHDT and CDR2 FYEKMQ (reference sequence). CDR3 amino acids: CASSSPSARSYNEQFF. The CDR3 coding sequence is TGTGCCAGCAGCTCTCCTAGCGCCCGCTCCTACAATGAGCAGTTCTTC.

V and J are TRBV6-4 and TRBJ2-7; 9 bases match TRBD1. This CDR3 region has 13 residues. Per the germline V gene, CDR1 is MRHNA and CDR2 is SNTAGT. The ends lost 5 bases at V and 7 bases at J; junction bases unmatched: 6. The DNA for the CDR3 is TGTGCCAGCAGTTACGGGACAGGGTATGAGCAGTACTTC. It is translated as CASSYGTGYEQYF.